The clone carrying this T cell receptor beta chain was observed a few times. The antigen remains unidentified. Researchers tagged individual cDNA molecules with unique molecular identifiers. TCRdb processed the 5' RACE reads anew with MiXCR; each CDR3 protein has one entry. In the table there are 100,000 to 120,000 distinct CDR3 sequences, around 13% of which are singletons. The CDR3 consists of 15 residues. V lost 5 bases and J 4 bases, leaving 14 bases between the germline ends. The data derive from a study of early T cells in non-severe SARS-CoV-2 infection. Study-wide context: Bulk RNA taken from unsorted whole blood was sequenced, leaving chains unpaired.

Findings and limits, study-wide: VDJdb-based matching was biased toward anti-spike CD8 responses and missed private and CD4 specificities.

The TCR was taken from an adult who was a healthcare worker with PCR-confirmed SARS-CoV-2 infection or an uninfected control (not recorded which). The chain has TRBV12-3 or TRBV12-4 and TRBJ1-4; D gene uncertain. This specimen consisted of whole blood, obtained at baseline. The CDR3 coding sequence is TGTGCCAGCAGTACCTACAGAAACTTTAATGAAAAACTGTTTTTT. This sequence encodes CASSTYRNFNEKLFF.